This T cell receptor (beta chain) is from a study of identifying expanded T cells in peripheral blood. Germline loops: CDR1 ENHRY, CDR2 SYGVKD. Trimming removed 4 bases from V and 6 bases from J; junction bases left unmatched: 8. The CDR3 is 14 residues long. Generated by immunoSEQ multiplex PCR, the TCRdb table keeps only in-frame clones and is missing some. Altogether tens of thousands of clones are present, over 75% being singletons, with the ten largest covering 2.5% to 3%. This clone showed up just a few times. The rearrangement links TRBV10-3 to TRBJ1-1, with TRBD1 matching over 7 bases. Specimen: blood. The TCR sequence derives from a person between 18 and 70 years old in good health. CDR3 coding DNA: TGTGCCATCAGTGGGCGGGACAGAGGGGCTGAAGCTTTCTTT. Amino acid sequence: CAISGRDRGAEAFF.